This T cell receptor (beta chain) was identified in a study of memory CD4+ T cells and cytomegalovirus serostatus (dated by TCRdb to the late 2010s). Study-level background: A total of some 33 healthy Belgian adults, of whom 9 were CMV seropositive and approximately 24 were CMV seronegative, were included in the cohort. CD4+ memory TCRbeta repertoires of a Belgian cohort with known cytomegalovirus serostatus were sequenced in order to replicate a published TCR-based CMV serostatus classifier. Overall study outcomes, separate from this receptor: Only CD4+CD45RO+ memory cells were sequenced, unlike the original study, which covered naive and memory CD4+ and CD8+ populations. Among the 160 or so previously reported CMV-associated TCRbeta sequences, some 70 showed up in the CD4+ memory repertoires, with each one found in between one and five individuals. The results were interpreted as suggesting that the CMV-associated TCR signature is mostly present in the CD4+ memory repertoire. On the Belgian cohort, the classifier built on the original framework reached a median bootstrapped AUC of around 0.95, with a 95% CI of 0.76-1.00. CMV serostatus prediction reached a median bootstrapped AUC of approximately 0.95 with the original framework and about 0.91 with a US-trained random forest.

A FACSAria II was used to sort memory CD4+ T cells, defined as single viable CD3+CD4+CD8-CD45RO+ cells. CMV serostatus was assessed using a Roche Elecsys assay, by which serum IgG against CMV pp150, pp28, p38 and p52 was detected. After the samples were thawed, total CD4+ T cells were enriched through positive selection using CD4 magnetic microbeads. Samples originated from another study that specifically interrogated the CD4+ T cell memory repertoire. Following standard operating procedures, peripheral blood mononuclear cells were isolated and cryopreserved, while serum was kept at -80 degrees C. The staining relied on CD3-PerCP (BW264/56), CD4-APC (RPA-T4), CD45RO-PE (UCHT1) and CD8-Pacific Orange (3B5) antibodies, and Sytox blue was used to exclude non-viable cells. Turning to this clone: The specificity of this receptor is unknown. No base quality values were provided; no much bigger clone lies one nucleotide off.

Genomic DNA was extracted from sorted cells with the Quick-DNA Microprep Kit. Amplification of TCRbeta DNA was done with the immunoSEQ hsTCRbeta kit, following the protocol from the manufacturer. TCRbeta libraries were sequenced on an Illumina MiSeq instrument. The source study handled its data this way. Following removal of out-of-frame sequences, 2,204,828 distinct TCRbeta sequences were retained, with an average of around 70,000 per individual. Each individual was scored according to the count of about 150 previously reported CMV-associated TCRbeta sequences and the total productive distinct TCRbeta count. A beta-binomial model was reimplemented in Python, and random forests from scikit-learn, run with default parameters, were trained on data from the US cohort. Classifier performance on the Belgian cohort was summarized as median AUC with percentile confidence intervals calculated over 10,000 bootstrap iterations. TCRdb's version of the immuneACCESS table is confined to in-frame rearrangements and falls short of the full clone set. An unresolved V gene accounts for under half of the shortfall where checked; the remainder is of unknown origin. Clonal size and the V and J genes are those of that table, whereas D and trimming came from the DNA. Counted in this sample were about 50,000 clones; 77% of them appeared once. Around 0.61% of the sample comes from the top ten.

Sequenced sample: memory CD4+ T cells from blood. The TCR was taken from an adult in good health and CMV-seronegative.

At the DNA level, the sequence is TGCGCCAGCAGCCAGGGTACGACAGGGTTCTACGAGCAGTACTTC. The encoded protein is CASSQGTTGFYEQYF. Recombination joined TRBV4-1 with TRBJ2-7, and 7 junctional nucleotides match TRBD1. The CDR3, from cysteine to phenylalanine, totals 15 residues. Here the CDR3 DNA is all that survives: 45 bases in frame from base 1. The junction shows trimming of 3 bases on V and 3 bases on J, and the gene matches do not reach 8 bases of it. The germline V gene sets CDR1 to MGHRA and CDR2 to YSYEKL.